This entry lists 14 T cell receptor beta chains sequenced from one sample in a study of blood T cell repertoires in COVID-19. Generated by immunoSEQ multiplex PCR, the TCRdb table keeps only in-frame clones and is missing some. The sample carries 50,000 to 65,000 clones, roughly 87% recorded once. Specimen: peripheral blood. Receptors were obtained from a woman aged 55-70 years with acute or convalescent COVID-19.

This chain connects TRBV27 to TRBJ2-1; no clear D. The V end was cut by 6 bases, the J end by 9 bases, with 9 bases between. The CDR3 totals 11 residues. Germline CDR1 reads MNHEY; CDR2 reads SMNVEV (reference sequence). The CDR3 region has the DNA TGTGCCAGCAGAGCCGCGCGTGAGCAGTTCTTC. Its translation is CASRAAREQFF.

This clone was seen many times. V and J are TRBV2 and TRBJ1-2; D call uncertain. The V gene's germline CDR1 is SNHLY and CDR2 FYNNEI. Trimming left V 8 bases short and J 7 bases short, with 5 bases between. The CDR3 totals 9 residues. As DNA, the CDR3 is TGTGCCAGCTCGGGTGGCTACACCTTC. It is translated as CASSGGYTF.

This clone was observed a few times. V usage is TRBV3-1 (or the pseudogene TRBV3-2) and J usage is TRBJ1-6; D perhaps matches TRBD1 (5 bases). V was clipped by 4 bases and J by 9 bases, with 16 bases between them. Germline assignment: CDR1 LGHDT and CDR2 YNNKEL (reference sequence). The CDR3 has 15 amino acids. CDR3 sequence: CASSLSGGGSSPLHF. In nucleotides, the CDR3 is TGTGCCAGCAGCCTATCCGGGGGAGGGAGTTCACCCCTCCACTTT.

The CDR3 protein is CASSPAGGMGNQPQHF. The CDR3 bases are TGTGCCAGCAGCCCCGCAGGGGGAATGGGCAATCAGCCCCAGCATTTT. This chain connects TRBV7-9 to TRBJ1-5; 7 nucleotides line up with TRBD1. The germline V gene has CDR1 SEHNR and CDR2 FQNEAQ (reference sequence). V dropped 5 bases and J dropped 2; count of bases not matched to a gene: 9. The CDR3 is 16 amino acids.

This clone has a single count. The chain combines TRBV7-2 with TRBJ1-4, with D tentatively TRBD1 (5 bases). V lost 5 bases to trimming and J lost 8 bases, with 15 bases between them. The V gene's germline CDR1 is SGHTA and CDR2 FQGNSA. CDR3 length: 14 residues. The CDR3 nucleotides read TGTGCCAGCAGCCCGGGACTCCCAAACGAAAAACTGTTTTTT. Protein: CASSPGLPNEKLFF.

This clone was observed once. This sequence joins TRBV6-5 and TRBJ2-1; a possible D gene is TRBD1 (5 bases). Trimming stripped 5 bases from V and 2 bases from J, with 13 bases between. The CDR3 is made up of 15 amino acids. The germline gives CDR1 MNHEY, CDR2 SVGAGI. Here the CDR3 reads CASSIRQLPYNEQFF. Written as DNA, the CDR3 is TGTGCCAGCAGTATCCGACAGTTACCCTACAATGAGCAGTTCTTC.

This chain connects TRBV7-2 to TRBJ2-7; a weak D match, TRBD1 (5 bases). The length of the CDR3 is 14 residues. The germline gives CDR1 SGHTA, CDR2 FQGNSA. Trimming cost V 1 base and J 0 bases, with 7 bases left between them. Here the CDR3 reads CASSLGTSSYEQYF. The DNA of the CDR3 is TGTGCCAGCAGCTTAGGGACAAGCTCCTACGAGCAGTACTTC.

Only a few counts were recorded for this clone. The rearrangement joins TRBV15 to TRBJ1-3; D unclear. The germline V gene encodes CDR1 LNHNV and CDR2 YYDKDF (reference sequence). This CDR3 has 15 amino acids. The germline V and J ends were trimmed by 4 bases and 1 base, with 11 bases remaining between them. CDR3 loop: CATSKVGYSGNTIYF. The CDR3 DNA follows: TGTGCCACCAGCAAGGTGGGCTATTCTGGAAACACCATATATTTT.

This chain joins TRBV7-6 and TRBJ2-5; TRBD2 aligns across 10 bases. The V gene end was trimmed by 5 bases and the J gene end by 9 bases; junction bases not matched to a gene: 12. The CDR3 totals 15 residues. Germline CDR1 reads SGHVS; CDR2 reads FNYEAQ. In DNA, the CDR3 is TGTGCCAGCAGCCTCTCACTAGCGGGGTCCCAAGCCCAGTACTTC. It codes for CASSLSLAGSQAQYF.

The V gene is TRBV5-4, the J gene TRBJ2-1, with 11 bases that match TRBD2. The CDR3 is 16 amino acids. The V gene end was trimmed by 0 bases and the J gene end by 7 bases; junction bases not matched to a gene: 6. Looked up from germline, CDR1 is SGHNT and CDR2 is YYREEE (reference sequence). DNA for the CDR3: TGTGCCAGCAGCTTGGCTAGCGGGGGGCCCCGGAATGAGCAGTTCTTC. The encoded protein is CASSLASGGPRNEQFF.

V gene TRBV30 combines with J gene TRBJ1-6, with 11 bases aligning to TRBD1. The V segment lost 7 bases and the J segment 7 bases; nucleotides outside the gene matches: 6. Germline CDR1 reads GTSNPN; CDR2 reads SVGIG (reference sequence). This CDR3 region has 14 residues. CDR3 loop: CALGQGGFNSPLHF. The DNA for the CDR3 is TGTGCCTTGGGACAGGGGGGTTTCAATTCACCCCTCCACTTT.

The genes are TRBV9 and TRBJ1-1; 10 bases map to TRBD1. V trimming: 3 bases; J trimming: 0 bases; junction bases outside the gene matches: 5. The germline V gene encodes CDR1 SGDLS and CDR2 YYNGEE. CDR3 length: 16 amino acids. This chain's CDR3 is CASSGGQGMMNTEAFF. The CDR3 nucleotides are TGTGCCAGCAGCGGGGGACAGGGGATGATGAACACTGAAGCTTTCTTT. The whole variable domain, remainder taken from reference TRBV9 and TRBJ1-1, is DSGVTQTPKHLITATGQRVTLRCSPRSGDLSVYWYQQSLDQGLQFLIQYYNGEERAKGNILERFSAQQFPDLHSELNLSSLELGDSALYFCASSGGQGMMNTEAFFGQGTRLTVV.

V is TRBV7-9 and J is TRBJ1-6; maybe TRBD1 (5 bases). Trimming pared 10 bases from V and 2 bases from J, leaving 9 bases between. Looked up from germline, CDR1 is SEHNR and CDR2 is FQNEAQ (reference sequence). The CDR3 runs 13 residues. The CDR3 DNA is TGTGCCACCCCAGGGCCCTATAATTCACCCCTCCACTTT. Translation gives CATPGPYNSPLHF. Full variable domain (outside the CDR3, taken from reference TRBV7-9 and TRBJ1-6): DTGVSQNPRHKITKRGQNVTFRCDPISEHNRLYWYRQTLGQGPEFLTYFQNEAQLEKSRLLSDRFSAERPKGSFSTLEIQRTEQGDSAMYLCATPGPYNSPLHFGNGTRLTVT.

The rearrangement uses TRBV6-5 and TRBJ1-6; a weak D match, TRBD1 (5 bases). CDR1 MNHEY and CDR2 SVGAGI come from the germline V gene. The CDR3 sequence is 15 residues long. With 6 bases removed from V and 6 bases from J, the gap between germline ends came to 15 bases. CDR3 sequence: CASSRFGGSNSPLHF. In DNA form, the CDR3 reads TGTGCCAGCAGCCGATTCGGGGGTAGTAATTCACCCCTCCACTTT.